Listed below are T cell receptor beta chains from one sample, sequenced in a study of cytomegalovirus exposure and HLA in healthy donors. Using immunoSEQ multiplex PCR, the repertoire was profiled, and TCRdb retains in-frame clones only, with some absent. The sample has around 200,000 clones, less than 90% seen once; the top ten hold 1.5% to 2%. Input material: PBMCs. The receptors were gathered from a man in his forties or fifties in good health and CMV-seronegative. Both conserved end residues are part of each CDR3. Each record gives: D gene, V gene, J gene, clone size, CDR3 DNA, CDR3 protein. The D gene is left open where the match is weak. Rows give clone size only sometimes, using once, few, many, or a class for an expanded clone.

NA	TRBV6-1	TRBJ1-5	NA	TGTGCCAGCATGGGCACAGGCAATCAGCCCCAGCATTTT	CASMGTGNQPQHF
TRBD1	TRBV7-9	TRBJ1-3	NA	TGTGCCAGCAGCTCCCCGGGGACAGGGGTGAACACCATATATTTT	CASSSPGTGVNTIYF
NA	TRBV29-1	TRBJ2-5	NA	TGCAGCGTTGCCGCCTTGGGGTCACGGAGGGGGACCCAGTACTTC	CSVAALGSRRGTQYF
NA	TRBV4-2	TRBJ2-5	NA	TGTGCCAGCAGCCAAGCGTCGGGGGACTCGGAGACCCAGTACTTC	CASSQASGDSETQYF
NA	TRBV5-4	TRBJ1-2	NA	TGTGCCAGCAGCTTGTATGAGGGTTTACATGGCTACACCTTC	CASSLYEGLHGYTF
TRBD2	TRBV7-3	TRBJ2-1	NA	TGTGCCAGCAGCTTAATTCCGGCAGGGAGGGGCAATGAGCAGTTCTTC	CASSLIPAGRGNEQFF
NA	TRBV15	TRBJ1-2	once	TGTGCCACCAGCAGAGGGGTGTTTAGGGGGGGCTACACCTTC	CATSRGVFRGGYTF
NA	TRBV7-2	TRBJ2-7	NA	TGTGCCAGCAGCTTCCCCCCAGGGCGGGAGCAGTACTTC	CASSFPPGREQYF
TRBD1	TRBV9	TRBJ1-5	NA	TGTGCCAGTGAGACCCCTAAACCCGGGACAGGGGTCTCCAGCAATCAGCCCCAGCATTTT	CASETPKPGTGVSSNQPQHF
NA	TRBV9	TRBJ2-3	NA	TGTGCCAGCAGCGTAGACTGGGCCCCAAACACAGATACGCAGTATTTT	CASSVDWAPNTDTQYF
TRBD2	TRBV18	TRBJ2-5	NA	TGTGCCAGCTCACCACCGAATCTAGCGGGGGGGACCCAGTACTTC	CASSPPNLAGGTQYF
TRBD1	TRBV20-1	TRBJ1-2	NA	TGCAGTGCCGGGACAGGGTTAACCTTC	CSAGTGLTF
TRBD1	TRBV5-4	TRBJ2-7	NA	TGTGCCAGCAGCTCAACAGGGGACTCCTACGAGCAGTACTTC	CASSSTGDSYEQYF
NA	TRBV19	TRBJ1-4	NA	TGTGCCAGTAGTGTTAAACAGGGACGGGTAAATGAAAAACTGTTTTTT	CASSVKQGRVNEKLFF
TRBD2	TRBV7-3	TRBJ2-2	NA	TGTGCCAGCAGCTTAAACCGACTAGCCCAGAACACCGGGGAGCTGTTTTTT	CASSLNRLAQNTGELFF
NA	TRBV29-1	TRBJ2-7	NA	TGCAGCTGTACAACTGGGAGTCTCGGGGAGCAGTACTTC	CSCTTGSLGEQYF
NA	TRBV7-3	TRBJ2-2	NA	TGTGCCAGCAGCGGGGACACAAACACCGGGGAGCTGTTTTTT	CASSGDTNTGELFF
TRBD1	TRBV28	TRBJ1-6	NA	TGTGCCAGCAGGACCCGGGACAGGGCAAATTCACCCCTCCACTTT	CASRTRDRANSPLHF
TRBD2	TRBV5-1	TRBJ2-1	NA	TGCGCCAGCAGCCAGAACGCCGGACTAGCGGGATACAATGAGCAGTTCTTC	CASSQNAGLAGYNEQFF
NA	TRBV7-9	TRBJ2-1	NA	TGTGCCAGCAGCCCTAGACAGGTCGCCTACAATGAGCAGTTCTTC	CASSPRQVAYNEQFF
TRBD1	TRBV7-9	TRBJ1-2	NA	TGTGCCAGCAGCCCAACCGGGACAGTTTATGGCTACACCTTC	CASSPTGTVYGYTF
TRBD2	TRBV7-9	TRBJ2-3	NA	TGTGCCAGCAGCCCTAGCGGCTCAGATACGCAGTATTTT	CASSPSGSDTQYF
TRBD1	TRBV6-1	TRBJ1-2	NA	TGTGCCAGCAGTGAAACCCCCGACAGGGGGCGCCGGTTTGGCTACACCTTC	CASSETPDRGRRFGYTF
TRBD1	TRBV19	TRBJ1-2	NA	TGTGCCAGTAGCGGTCCGGACAGGGGAAACTATGGCTACACCTTC	CASSGPDRGNYGYTF
NA	TRBV28	TRBJ2-2	NA	TGTGCCAGCAGTCGGGTCGATCCCGGGGAGCTGTTTTTT	CASSRVDPGELFF
NA	TRBV10-3	TRBJ2-7	NA	TGTGCCATCAGCGACAGCTACGAGCAGTACTTC	CAISDSYEQYF
NA	TRBV11-2	TRBJ2-3	NA	TGTGCCAGCAGCTTAGTTCAGGGCGGCCACGATACGCAGTATTTT	CASSLVQGGHDTQYF
TRBD1	TRBV9	TRBJ2-5	NA	TGTGCCAGCAGCGAGGGACAGGGTTGGAAGACCCAGTACTTC	CASSEGQGWKTQYF
TRBD1	TRBV19	TRBJ1-5	NA	TGTGCCAGTACCCAAGACAGGGGAGACAATCAGCCCCAGCATTTT	CASTQDRGDNQPQHF
TRBD2	TRBV27	TRBJ2-3	NA	TGTGCCAGCAGTCTTCGACTAGCGAGTGTAGTTACGCAGTATTTT	CASSLRLASVVTQYF
NA	TRBV5-1	TRBJ1-5	NA	TGCGCCAGCAGCTTGGGGGCGGGGAGCAATCAGCCCCAGCATTTT	CASSLGAGSNQPQHF
TRBD1	TRBV7-2	TRBJ1-1	NA	TGTGCCAGCAGCCGTCCCGGGACAGAGAACACTGAAGCTTTCTTT	CASSRPGTENTEAFF
TRBD1	TRBV19	TRBJ2-7	NA	TGTGCCAGTAGCCTGGGACAGCGATACGAGCAGTACTTC	CASSLGQRYEQYF
NA	TRBV28	TRBJ2-6	NA	TGTGCCAGCCTCTTCTCTGGGGCCAACGTCCTGACTTTC	CASLFSGANVLTF
TRBD2	TRBV19	TRBJ2-1	NA	TGTGCCAGTAGTATTGAGCGGGGGGACTACAATGAGCAGTTCTTC	CASSIERGDYNEQFF
TRBD1	TRBV7-2	TRBJ1-2	NA	TGTGCCAGCAGCTTAGGGGACAGGAGCTATGGCTACACCTTC	CASSLGDRSYGYTF
TRBD1	TRBV10-3	TRBJ2-2	NA	TGTGCCATCAGAGTGGACAGGTTCGGAACCGGGGAGCTGTTTTTT	CAIRVDRFGTGELFF
TRBD1	TRBV29-1	TRBJ2-7	NA	TGCAGCGTTGCAAGAGACAGGGGGACCTACGAGCAGTACTTC	CSVARDRGTYEQYF
NA	TRBV4-1	TRBJ1-5	NA	TGCGCCAGCAGCCAAGATTGGACGGGAGGATACCAGCCCCAGCATTTT	CASSQDWTGGYQPQHF
NA	TRBV19	TRBJ2-4	NA	TGTGCCAGTAGTACTGGACAGAGCCTAGCCAAAAACATTCAGTACTTC	CASSTGQSLAKNIQYF
NA	TRBV6-5	TRBJ2-7	few	TGTGCCAGCAGGTTACTAGCCTCCTACGAGCAGTACTTC	CASRLLASYEQYF
NA	TRBV10-1	TRBJ1-1	NA	TGCGCCAGCATTACAGAGATGAACACTGAAGCTTTCTTT	CASITEMNTEAFF
TRBD1	TRBV6-5	TRBJ1-5	NA	TGTGCCAGCAGCCAGGACAGGGTCAATCAGCCCCAGCATTTT	CASSQDRVNQPQHF
NA	TRBV7-3	TRBJ2-2	NA	TGTGCCAGCAGCTTAAATGGCGGGACGAACACCGGGGAGCTGTTTTTT	CASSLNGGTNTGELFF
TRBD1	TRBV14	TRBJ2-7	NA	TGTGCCAGCAGTAGGGGACAGGGGGCTTGGGAGCAGTACTTC	CASSRGQGAWEQYF
NA	TRBV27	TRBJ1-1	few	TGTGCCAGCAGTTTGCAGGCGAACACTGAAGCTTTCTTT	CASSLQANTEAFF
TRBD1	TRBV5-4	TRBJ2-2	NA	TGTGCCAGCAGCCCAAGCCGGGACAGGGTAGGGGCCGGGGAGCTGTTTTTT	CASSPSRDRVGAGELFF
NA	TRBV7-9	TRBJ1-4	NA	TGTTCCAGCAGCTCTCTCAGGGCCCCTACAGGGCTGAATGAAAAACTGTTTTTT	CSSSSLRAPTGLNEKLFF
NA	TRBV7-2	TRBJ1-1	few	TGTGCCAGCAGCTTAGACTTCCGCACTGAAGCTTTCTTT	CASSLDFRTEAFF
TRBD1	TRBV6-5	TRBJ1-6	NA	TGTGCCAGCAGTCAAGGGACAGGGGTAGTCTCACCCCTCCACTTT	CASSQGTGVVSPLHF
NA	TRBV25-1	TRBJ2-3	NA	TGTGCCAGCAGATCCATTGGAGTTCCCCCTACGCAGTATTTT	CASRSIGVPPTQYF
NA	TRBV27	TRBJ2-3	NA	TGTGCCAGCAGTTTATCGCATTGGGGGCTCGGCACAGATACGCAGTATTTT	CASSLSHWGLGTDTQYF
NA	TRBV7-9	TRBJ2-5	NA	TGTGCCAGCCGACTGTCCAAAGAGACCCAGTACTTC	CASRLSKETQYF